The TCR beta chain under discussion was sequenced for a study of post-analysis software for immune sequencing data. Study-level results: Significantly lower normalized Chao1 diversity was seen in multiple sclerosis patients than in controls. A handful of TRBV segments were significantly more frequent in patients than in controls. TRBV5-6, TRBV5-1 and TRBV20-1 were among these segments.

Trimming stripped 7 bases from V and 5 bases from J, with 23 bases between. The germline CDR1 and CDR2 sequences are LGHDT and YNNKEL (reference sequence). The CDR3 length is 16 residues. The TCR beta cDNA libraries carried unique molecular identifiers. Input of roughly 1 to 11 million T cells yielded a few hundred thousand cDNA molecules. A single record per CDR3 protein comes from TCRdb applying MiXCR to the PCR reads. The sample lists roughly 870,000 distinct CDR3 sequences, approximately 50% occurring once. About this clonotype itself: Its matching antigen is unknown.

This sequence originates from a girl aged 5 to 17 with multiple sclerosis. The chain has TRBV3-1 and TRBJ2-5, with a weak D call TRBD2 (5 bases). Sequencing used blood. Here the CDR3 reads CASTSQTGWLGETQYF. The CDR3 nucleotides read TGTGCCAGCACCTCACAGACGGGGTGGCTGGGGGAGACCCAGTACTTC.